The 18 T cell receptor beta chains listed next were all sequenced from one sample in a study of blood T cell repertoires in COVID-19. The table came from immunoSEQ multiplex PCR; TCRdb's copy has only in-frame clones and leaves some out. Altogether some 170,000 clones are present, approximately 85% being singletons, with the ten largest covering 6.5% to 10%. The sequencing input was peripheral blood. The receptors originated from a woman in her sixties or seventies with acute or convalescent COVID-19.

The J gene is TRBJ2-1, the V gene TRBV15, with 9 nucleotides matching TRBD2. The germline CDR1 and CDR2 sequences are LNHNV and YYDKDF (reference sequence). The CDR3 extends over 15 amino acids. V shed 0 bases, J shed 9 bases, and the junction held 6 bases outside the gene matches. The CDR3 is CATSRDRISGGEQFF. In nucleotides, the CDR3 is TGTGCCACCAGCAGAGATCGGATTAGCGGGGGTGAGCAGTTCTTC.

A few counts support this clone. The CDR3 here is CATQQAQGRGYEQYF. The CDR3, as DNA: TGTGCCACTCAGCAGGCGCAGGGAAGAGGCTACGAGCAGTACTTC. The chain uses TRBV15 and TRBJ2-7; D possibly corresponds to TRBD1 (5 bases). Germline loops: CDR1 LNHNV, CDR2 YYDKDF (reference sequence). The CDR3 consists of 15 residues. Trimming removed 9 bases at V and 3 bases at J, with 21 bases between.

The V and J genes are TRBV15 and TRBJ1-2; maybe TRBD1 (5 bases). Trimming took 0 bases from V and 5 from J, leaving 16 bases between them. The V gene's germline CDR1 is LNHNV and CDR2 YYDKDF (reference sequence). The length of the CDR3 is 16 residues. The CDR3 sequence is CATSRDPGRVLYGYTF. CDR3 sequence (DNA): TGTGCCACCAGCAGAGATCCCGGCAGGGTGCTTTATGGCTACACCTTC.

The V gene is TRBV15, the J gene TRBJ1-2, with TRBD1 as a possible D gene (5 bases). V shed 4 bases and J shed 3 bases, with 12 bases lying between them. This CDR3 has 14 residues. Germline loops: CDR1 LNHNV, CDR2 YYDKDF (reference sequence). This chain's CDR3 is CATSTQGRDYGYTF. In nucleotides, the CDR3 is TGTGCCACCAGCACCCAGGGAAGGGACTATGGCTACACCTTC.

V gene TRBV3-1 (or the pseudogene TRBV3-2) combines with J gene TRBJ2-4; TRBD2 matches 12 bases. Germline-derived CDR1 and CDR2 are LGHDT and YNNKEL (reference sequence). This CDR3 is built from 17 residues. V was pared by 1 base and J by 6 bases, with 7 bases of the junction left unmatched. CDR3 DNA: TGTGCCAGCAGCCAAGCCTCAGCGGGACTAGCGGGAAACATTCAGTACTTC. Its protein is CASSQASAGLAGNIQYF.

This chain joins TRBV29-1 and TRBJ1-2; 7 bases are shared with TRBD1. V gave up 6 bases and J gave up 4 bases; unmatched junction bases: 8. There are 13 residues in the CDR3. Looked up from germline, CDR1 is SQVTM and CDR2 is ANQGSEA. The CDR3 region is CSVGGSMTYGYTF. In nucleotides, the CDR3 is TGCAGCGTAGGGGGCAGTATGACCTATGGCTACACCTTC.

This chain joins TRBV6-5 and TRBJ1-1; D gene ambiguous. Germline CDR1 reads MNHEY; CDR2 reads SVGAGI. The V gene lost 5 bases and the J gene lost 5 bases, with 9 bases spanning the gap. This CDR3 has 12 residues. DNA of the CDR3: TGTGCCAGCAGTCTTACAGAGACTGAAGCTTTCTTT. Its protein product is CASSLTETEAFF.

This clone has a single count. The chain recombines TRBV30 with TRBJ1-1; tentatively, D is TRBD1 (6 bases). CDR1 and CDR2 from the germline V gene are GTSNPN and SVGIG (reference sequence). The CDR3 spans 14 residues. V was pared by 8 bases and J by 1 base, with 17 bases between. The CDR3 nucleotides are TGTGCCCGCGGGGGGGCGGGACGGAACACTGAAGCTTTCTTT. Amino acid sequence: CARGGAGRNTEAFF.

The chain has TRBV3-1 (or the pseudogene TRBV3-2) and TRBJ2-1, with 8 bases fitting TRBD1. Unmatched junction bases numbered 7, after V lost 1 base and J lost 8 bases. The CDR3 spans 15 residues. CDR1 is LGHDT, CDR2 YNNKEL, per germline (reference sequence). Here the CDR3 DNA reads TGTGCCAGCAGCCAAGCAATGACAGGGGCGTATGAGCAGTTCTTC. Protein sequence: CASSQAMTGAYEQFF.

This chain connects TRBV5-1 to TRBJ1-3; 7 bases match TRBD1. This CDR3 has 15 amino acids. Germline CDR1 is SGHRS and CDR2 is YFSETQ. The V gene end was trimmed by 3 bases and the J gene end by 0 bases; junction bases not matched to a gene: 3. This chain's CDR3 is CASSSGQVSGNTIYF. The CDR3 nucleotides are TGCGCCAGCAGCTCTGGACAGGTCTCTGGAAACACCATATATTTT.

The CDR3 DNA follows: TGTGCCAGCCGGACAGGGGGAGTGGAAAAACTGTTTTTT. Its translation is CASRTGGVEKLFF. V is TRBV6-6 and J is TRBJ1-4, with 10 bases fitting TRBD1. This CDR3 has 13 amino acids. Germline V CDR1 and CDR2: MNHNY, SVGAGI (reference sequence). The V segment lost 8 bases and the J segment 8 bases; nucleotides outside the gene matches: 5.

This sequence joins TRBV7-9 and TRBJ1-2; D is perhaps TRBD1 (6 bases). The CDR3 has 13 amino acids. The V gene's germline CDR1 is SEHNR and CDR2 FQNEAQ (reference sequence). Trimming shortened V by 4 bases and J by 4 bases, and 10 bases separated the two germline ends. The CDR3 reads CASSSTGRYGYTF. The CDR3 region has the DNA TGTGCCAGCAGCTCGACAGGACGCTATGGCTACACCTTC.

CDR3 region: CAIAVDLANEQFF. The CDR3 bases are TGTGCCATAGCAGTTGATCTGGCCAATGAGCAGTTCTTC. The chain is built from TRBV12-3 or TRBV12-4 and TRBJ2-1; unclear D gene. The CDR3 runs 13 residues. Trimming pared 10 bases from V and 6 bases from J, leaving 16 bases between.

The chain combines TRBV7-8 with TRBJ2-7; 8 positions match TRBD2. Germline V gene data show CDR1 as SGHVS and CDR2 as FQNEAQ. With 7 bases clipped from V and 1 base from J, the junction kept 6 bases outside the gene matches. This CDR3 spans 14 amino acids. The CDR3 loop reads CASTTSGQSYEQYF. DNA of the CDR3: TGTGCCAGCACAACTAGCGGCCAGTCCTACGAGCAGTACTTC. The full variable domain, in which reference TRBV7-8 and TRBJ2-7 provide the parts outside the CDR3, is GAGVSQSPRYKVAKRGQDVALRCDPISGHVSLFWYQQALGQGPEFLTYFQNEAQLDKSGLPSDRFFAERPEGSVSTLKIQRTQQEDSAVYLCASTTSGQSYEQYFGPGTRLTVT.

The rearrangement uses TRBV20-1 and TRBJ1-1; D gene uncertain. V lost 3 bases and J 2 bases, leaving 13 bases between the germline ends. This CDR3 contains 14 residues. CDR1 DFQATT and CDR2 SNEGSKA come from the germline V gene (reference sequence). CDR3 DNA sequence: TGCAGTGCTAGTCCCTCCGGGGTAAACACTGAAGCTTTCTTT. Its translation: CSASPSGVNTEAFF.

CDR3 in amino acids: CASSDLQGNGYTF. CDR3 in DNA: TGCGCCAGCAGCGATCTTCAGGGGAATGGCTACACCTTC. The rearrangement links TRBV5-1 to TRBJ1-2; weak D call: TRBD1 (6 bases). CDR1 and CDR2 from the germline V gene are SGHRS and YFSETQ. CDR3 length: 13 amino acids. V shed 4 bases and J shed 6 bases, with 13 bases lying between them.

The V call is TRBV28, the J call TRBJ2-7, with 13 bases identical to TRBD2. The CDR3 contains 15 residues. Looked up from germline, CDR1 is MDHEN and CDR2 is SYDVKM. V lost 4 bases to trimming and J lost 6 bases; unmatched junction nucleotides: 6. This CDR3 is CASSSSGLAGSEQYF. CDR3 bases: TGTGCCAGCAGTTCCTCGGGACTAGCGGGATCCGAGCAGTACTTC.

The V gene is TRBV6-6, the J gene TRBJ1-2; TRBD1 is a possible D gene (5 bases). Trimming shortened V by 8 bases and J by 8 bases, and 15 bases separated the two germline ends. The CDR3 has 12 residues. The germline CDR1 and CDR2 sequences are MNHNY and SVGAGI (reference sequence). CDR3 protein: CASLTGGHGYTF. In DNA, the CDR3 is TGTGCCAGCCTGACCGGGGGTCACGGCTACACCTTC.